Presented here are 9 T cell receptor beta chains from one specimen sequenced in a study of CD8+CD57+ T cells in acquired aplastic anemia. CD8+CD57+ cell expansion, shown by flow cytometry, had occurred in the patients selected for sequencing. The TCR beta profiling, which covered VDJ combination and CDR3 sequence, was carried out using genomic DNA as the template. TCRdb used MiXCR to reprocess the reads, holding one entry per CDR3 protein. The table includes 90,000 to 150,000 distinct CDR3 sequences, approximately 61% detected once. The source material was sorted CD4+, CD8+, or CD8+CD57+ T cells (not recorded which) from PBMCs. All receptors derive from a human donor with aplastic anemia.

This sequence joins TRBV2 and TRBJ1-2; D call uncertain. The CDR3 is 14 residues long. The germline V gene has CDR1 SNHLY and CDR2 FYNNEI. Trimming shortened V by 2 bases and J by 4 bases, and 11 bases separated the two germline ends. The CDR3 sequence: CASSESSGPYGYTF. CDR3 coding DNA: TGTGCCAGCAGTGAAAGTAGTGGGCCCTATGGCTACACCTTC. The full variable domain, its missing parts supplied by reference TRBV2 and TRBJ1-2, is EPEVTQTPSHQVTQMGQEVILRCVPISNHLYFYWYRQILGQKVEFLVSFYNNEISEKSEIFDDQFSVERPDGSNFTLKIRSTKLEDSAMYFCASSESSGPYGYTFGSGTRLTVV.

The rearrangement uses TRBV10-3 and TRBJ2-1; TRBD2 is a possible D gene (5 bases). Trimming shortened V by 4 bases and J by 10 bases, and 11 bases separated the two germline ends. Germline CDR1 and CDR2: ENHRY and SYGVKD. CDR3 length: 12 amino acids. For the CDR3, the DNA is TGTGCCATCAGTGGGACTGAGCACGAGCAGTTCTTC. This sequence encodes CAISGTEHEQFF.

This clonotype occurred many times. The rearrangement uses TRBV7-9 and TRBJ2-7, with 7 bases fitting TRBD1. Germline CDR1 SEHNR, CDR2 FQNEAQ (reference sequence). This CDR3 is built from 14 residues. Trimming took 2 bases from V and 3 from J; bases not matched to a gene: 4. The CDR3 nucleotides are TGTGCCAGCAGCTTAACAGGGGTGAACTACGAGCAGTACTTC. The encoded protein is CASSLTGVNYEQYF.

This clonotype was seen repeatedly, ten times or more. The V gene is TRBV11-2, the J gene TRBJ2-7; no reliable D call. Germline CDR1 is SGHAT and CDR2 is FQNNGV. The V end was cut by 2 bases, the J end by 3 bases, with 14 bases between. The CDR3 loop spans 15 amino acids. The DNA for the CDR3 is TGTGCCAGCAGCTTAAATCCAGGCCCCATCTACGAGCAGTACTTC. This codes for CASSLNPGPIYEQYF.

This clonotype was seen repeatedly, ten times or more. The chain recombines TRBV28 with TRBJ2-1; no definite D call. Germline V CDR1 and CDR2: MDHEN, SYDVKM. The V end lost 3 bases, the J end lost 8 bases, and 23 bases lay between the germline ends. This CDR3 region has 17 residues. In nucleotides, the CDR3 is TGTGCCAGCAGTTTTGGGGTCAACGACCCGCAATGGGATGAGCAGTTCTTC. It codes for CASSFGVNDPQWDEQFF.

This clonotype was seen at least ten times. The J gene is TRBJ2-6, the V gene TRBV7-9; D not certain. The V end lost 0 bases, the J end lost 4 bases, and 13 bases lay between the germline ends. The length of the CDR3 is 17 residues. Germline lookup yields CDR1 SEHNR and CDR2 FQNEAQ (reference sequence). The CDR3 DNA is TGTGCCAGCAGCTTAGCGCTGAGGTTATCAGGGGCCAACGTCCTGACTTTC. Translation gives CASSLALRLSGANVLTF.

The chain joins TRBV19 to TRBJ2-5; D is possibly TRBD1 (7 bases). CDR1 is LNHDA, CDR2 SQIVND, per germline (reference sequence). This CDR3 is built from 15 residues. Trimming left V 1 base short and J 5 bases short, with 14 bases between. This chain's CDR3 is CASSIVAAGGETQYF. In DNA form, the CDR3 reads TGTGCCAGTAGTATAGTGGCCGCAGGGGGGGAGACCCAGTACTTC. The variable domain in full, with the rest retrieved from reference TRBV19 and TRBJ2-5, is DGGITQSPKYLFRKEGQNVTLSCEQNLNHDAMYWYRQDPGQGLRLIYYSQIVNDFQKGDIAEGYSVSREKKESFPLTVTSAQKNPTAFYLCASSIVAAGGETQYFGPGTRLLVL.

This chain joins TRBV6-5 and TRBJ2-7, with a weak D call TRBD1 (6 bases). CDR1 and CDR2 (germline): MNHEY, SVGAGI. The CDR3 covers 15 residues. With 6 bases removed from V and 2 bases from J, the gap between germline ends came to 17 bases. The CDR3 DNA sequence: TGTGCCAGCAGCTACGGGCAGGGGCCCCCCTACGAGCAGTACTTC. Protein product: CASSYGQGPPYEQYF.

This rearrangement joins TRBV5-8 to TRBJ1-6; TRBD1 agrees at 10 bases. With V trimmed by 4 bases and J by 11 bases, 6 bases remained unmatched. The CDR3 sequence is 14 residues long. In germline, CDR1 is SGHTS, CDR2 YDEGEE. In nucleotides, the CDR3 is TGTGCCAGCAGCCAGACAGGGGGCGGAACACCCCTCCACTTT. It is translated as CASSQTGGGTPLHF.